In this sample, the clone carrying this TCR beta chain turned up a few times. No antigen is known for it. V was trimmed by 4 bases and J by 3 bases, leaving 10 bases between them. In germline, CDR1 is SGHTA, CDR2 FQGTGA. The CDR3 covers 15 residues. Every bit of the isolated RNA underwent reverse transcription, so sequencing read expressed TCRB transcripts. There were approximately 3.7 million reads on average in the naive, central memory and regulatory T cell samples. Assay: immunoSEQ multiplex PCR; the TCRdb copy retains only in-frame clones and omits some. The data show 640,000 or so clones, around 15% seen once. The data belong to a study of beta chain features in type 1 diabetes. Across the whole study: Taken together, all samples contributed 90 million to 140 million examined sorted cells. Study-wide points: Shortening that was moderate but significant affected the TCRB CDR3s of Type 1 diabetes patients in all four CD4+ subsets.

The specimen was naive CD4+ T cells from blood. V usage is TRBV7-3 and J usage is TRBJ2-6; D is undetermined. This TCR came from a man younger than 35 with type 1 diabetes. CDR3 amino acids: CASSSDIYGANVLTF. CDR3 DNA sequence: TGTGCCAGCAGCTCCGACATATATGGGGCCAACGTCCTGACTTTC.